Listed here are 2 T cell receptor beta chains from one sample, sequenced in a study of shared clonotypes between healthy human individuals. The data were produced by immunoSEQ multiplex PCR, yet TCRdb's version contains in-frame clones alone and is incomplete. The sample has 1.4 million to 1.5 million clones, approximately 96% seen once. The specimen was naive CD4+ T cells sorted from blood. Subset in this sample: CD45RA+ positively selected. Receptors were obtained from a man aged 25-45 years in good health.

In nucleotides, the CDR3 is TGTGCCAGCAGTGTCACTAGTCGGACCTACAATGAGCAGTTCTTC. Translated: CASSVTSRTYNEQFF. J is TRBJ2-1 and V is TRBV6-4, with D possibly being TRBD2 (5 bases). The CDR3 contains 15 residues. Germline V gives CDR1 MRHNA, CDR2 SNTAGT. V was shortened by 4 bases and J by 2 bases, with 12 bases between the two germline ends.

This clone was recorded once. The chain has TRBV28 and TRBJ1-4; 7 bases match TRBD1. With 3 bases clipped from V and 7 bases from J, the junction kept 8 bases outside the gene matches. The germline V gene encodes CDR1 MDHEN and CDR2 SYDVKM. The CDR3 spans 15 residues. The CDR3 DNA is TGTGCCAGCAGTTTCCACAGGGGAACGGGTGAAAAACTGTTTTTT. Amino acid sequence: CASSFHRGTGEKLFF.